In its sample, the clone carrying this TCR beta chain was seen once. With 3 bases removed from V and 2 bases from J, the gap between germline ends came to 14 bases. This CDR3 is 15 amino acids long. CDR1 SGHVS and CDR2 FQNEAQ come from the germline V gene. TCRdb independently ran MiXCR on the reads; one entry per CDR3 protein. The sample yields approximately 190,000 distinct CDR3 sequences, 28% seen once. The data originate from a study of T cell repertoires in cytomegalovirus infection. The chain links TRBV7-8 to TRBJ2-7; no reliable D call. The TCR was taken from a human donor in good health (CMV status not recorded). Some clones in this sample may be carry-over from other donors' samples. The sample taken for sequencing was PBMCs. CDR3 protein: CASSLADWRAYEQYF. The CDR3 DNA is TGTGCCAGCAGCTTGGCCGATTGGCGAGCCTACGAGCAGTACTTC.